This T cell receptor beta chain was obtained from a study of CD8 T cells in ankylosing spondylitis. The CDR3 is 15 amino acids. The V and J ends lost 6 bases and 5 bases, in that order; junction bases with no gene match: 11. CDR1 SNHLY and CDR2 FYNNEI come from the germline V gene. This clonotype was picked up a small number of times. What it recognizes is unknown. The study, taken as a whole, reports: As reported, disease-linked clones showed significant enrichment in matched ankylosing spondylitis synovial fluid. CD8+ by phenotype, disease-linked clones were relatively rare in peripheral blood.

TCRdb redid the calling of the 5' RACE reads with MiXCR, one entry per CDR3 protein. This table has about 280,000 distinct CDR3 sequences, over 15% appearing once. Sequenced input: blood, either unsorted or a sorted T cell fraction (not recorded which). The chain couples TRBV2 to TRBJ2-5, with TRBD1 matching over 8 bases. The source of this sequence is a male donor with ankylosing spondylitis or in good health (not recorded which). CDR3 loop: CASREDRVILETQYF. CDR3 in DNA: TGTGCCAGCAGGGAGGACAGGGTGATTTTGGAGACCCAGTACTTC.